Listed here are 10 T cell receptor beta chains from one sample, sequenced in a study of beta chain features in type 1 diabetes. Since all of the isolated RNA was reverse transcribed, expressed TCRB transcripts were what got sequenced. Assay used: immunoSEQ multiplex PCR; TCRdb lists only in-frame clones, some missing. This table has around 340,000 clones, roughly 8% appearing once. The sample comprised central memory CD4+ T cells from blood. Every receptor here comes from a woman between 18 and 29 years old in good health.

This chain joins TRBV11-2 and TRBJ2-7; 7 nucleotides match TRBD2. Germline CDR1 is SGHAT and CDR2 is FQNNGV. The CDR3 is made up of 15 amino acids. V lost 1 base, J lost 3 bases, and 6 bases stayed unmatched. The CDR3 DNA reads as TGTGCCAGCAGCTTAGCGGGGGGAATGAACTACGAGCAGTACTTC. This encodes CASSLAGGMNYEQYF.

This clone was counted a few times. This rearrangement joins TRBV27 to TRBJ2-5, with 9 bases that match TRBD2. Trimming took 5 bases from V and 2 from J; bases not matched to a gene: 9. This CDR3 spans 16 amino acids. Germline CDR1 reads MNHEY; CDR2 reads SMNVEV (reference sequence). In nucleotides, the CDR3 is TGTGCCAGCAGTCCCTGGACTAGCGTAAGGCAAGAGACCCAGTACTTC. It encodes CASSPWTSVRQETQYF.

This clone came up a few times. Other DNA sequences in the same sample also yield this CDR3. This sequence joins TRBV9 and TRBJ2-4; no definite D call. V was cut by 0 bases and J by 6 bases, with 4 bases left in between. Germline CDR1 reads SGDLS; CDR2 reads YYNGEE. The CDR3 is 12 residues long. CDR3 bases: TGTGCCAGCAGCGTAGACGGAAACATTCAGTACTTC. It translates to CASSVDGNIQYF. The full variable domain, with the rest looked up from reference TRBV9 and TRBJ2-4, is DSGVTQTPKHLITATGQRVTLRCSPRSGDLSVYWYQQSLDQGLQFLIQYYNGEERAKGNILERFSAQQFPDLHSELNLSSLELGDSALYFCASSVDGNIQYFGAGTRLSVL.

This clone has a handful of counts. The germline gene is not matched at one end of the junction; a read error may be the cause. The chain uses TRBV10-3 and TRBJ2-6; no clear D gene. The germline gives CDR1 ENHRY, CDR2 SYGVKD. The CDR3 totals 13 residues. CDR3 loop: CASSRMGANVLTF. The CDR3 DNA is TGTGCCAGCAGTCGGATGGGGGCCAACGTCCTGACTTTC.

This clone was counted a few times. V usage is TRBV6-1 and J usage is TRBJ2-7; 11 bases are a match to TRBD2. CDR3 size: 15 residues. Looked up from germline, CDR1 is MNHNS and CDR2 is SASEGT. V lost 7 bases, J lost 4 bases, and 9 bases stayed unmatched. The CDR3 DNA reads TGTGCCAGCATTCCTACACTAGCGGGAGAGTACGAGCAGTACTTC. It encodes CASIPTLAGEYEQYF.

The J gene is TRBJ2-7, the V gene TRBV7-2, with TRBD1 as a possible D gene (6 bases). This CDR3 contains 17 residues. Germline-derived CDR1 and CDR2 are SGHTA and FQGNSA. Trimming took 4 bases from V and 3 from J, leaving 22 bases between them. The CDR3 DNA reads TGTGCCAGCAGCTCACGGACAGCGTCCGAGGCATACTACGAGCAGTACTTC. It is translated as CASSSRTASEAYYEQYF.

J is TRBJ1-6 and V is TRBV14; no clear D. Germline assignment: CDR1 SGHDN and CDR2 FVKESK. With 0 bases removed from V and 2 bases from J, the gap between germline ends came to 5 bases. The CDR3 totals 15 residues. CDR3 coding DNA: TGTGCCAGCAGCCAAGATTTTCCCTATAATTCACCCCTCCACTTT. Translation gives CASSQDFPYNSPLHF.

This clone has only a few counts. The CDR3 sequence is CASSQIGQGYTGELFF. The DNA for the CDR3 is TGCGCCAGCAGCCAGATTGGACAGGGTTACACCGGGGAGCTGTTTTTT. This rearrangement joins TRBV4-3 to TRBJ2-2; 8 bases map to TRBD1. This CDR3 region has 16 residues. Germline CDR1 and CDR2: LGHNA and YSLEER. V shed 3 bases, J shed 3 bases, and the junction held 6 bases outside the gene matches.

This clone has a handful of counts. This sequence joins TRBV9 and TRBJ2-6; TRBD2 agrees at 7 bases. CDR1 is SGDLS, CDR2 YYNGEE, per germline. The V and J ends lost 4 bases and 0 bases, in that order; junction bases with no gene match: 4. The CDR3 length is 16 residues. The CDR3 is CASSSRGDSGANVLTF. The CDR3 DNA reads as TGTGCCAGCAGCAGTCGGGGGGACTCTGGGGCCAACGTCCTGACTTTC.

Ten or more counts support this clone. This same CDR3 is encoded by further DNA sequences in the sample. In nucleotides, the CDR3 is TGTGCCAGCAGCTACACAGGGGGCGCGGGCTACACCTTC. This sequence encodes CASSYTGGAGYTF. V usage is TRBV7-9 and J usage is TRBJ1-2, with 9 bases that match TRBD1. Unmatched junction bases numbered 5, after V lost 4 bases and J lost 8 bases. The CDR3 loop spans 13 amino acids. Germline loops: CDR1 SEHNR, CDR2 FQNEAQ (reference sequence).